The rows below give T cell receptor beta chains drawn from one sample of a study of T cells in localized non-small cell lung cancer. The table came from immunoSEQ multiplex PCR; TCRdb's copy has only in-frame clones and leaves some out. The table lists tens of thousands of clones, over 75% of them singletons. The source was peripheral blood, collected before any cancer treatment. The receptor set was obtained from an older female donor with stage I lung adenocarcinoma. Each CDR3 is given with its conserved first and last residue. Fields, in order: D gene, J gene, V gene, clone size, CDR3 DNA, CDR3 protein. The D gene is left open where the match is weak. Part of the rows lack a size; the others show once, few, many or a class for expanded clones.

NA TRBJ1-6 TRBV20-1 NA TGCAGTGCTAGAGAGGATACCGGTCCCCACTTT CSAREDTGPHF
TRBD1 TRBJ2-5 TRBV2 once TGTGCCAGCAGCTCTACTCCACAGGGGAAGACCCAGTACTTC CASSSTPQGKTQYF
TRBD2 TRBJ2-5 TRBV11-2 NA TGTGCCAGCAGCCTTCACAGGTCTAGCGGGGAAGAGACCCAGTACTTC CASSLHRSSGEETQYF
NA TRBJ2-5 TRBV10-3 NA TGTGCCATCAGTGAGAGCCGAGGGGTTGAGACCCAGTACTTC CAISESRGVETQYF
TRBD1 TRBJ2-7 TRBV2 NA TGTGCCAGCAGTGAAGGGACAGGGTTGTACGAGCAGTACTTC CASSEGTGLYEQYF
TRBD2 TRBJ2-1 TRBV19 NA TGTGCCAGTAGTATAAGTTCAAGCGGGAGAAATGAGCAGTTCTTC CASSISSSGRNEQFF
NA TRBJ2-2 TRBV30 NA TGTGCCTGGAGAGGGCCAGCAAGAAACACCGGGGAGCTGTTTTTT CAWRGPARNTGELFF
NA TRBJ1-1 TRBV15 few TGTGCCACCAGCGAGGTTACCAACACTGAAGCTTTCTTT CATSEVTNTEAFF
NA TRBJ2-4 TRBV14 NA TGTGCCAGCAGCCCCTCCGGGCTGGTAGCCAAAAACATTCAGTACTTC CASSPSGLVAKNIQYF
TRBD1 TRBJ1-1 TRBV2 NA TGTGCCAGCAGCCGAGGGACAGCTGAAGCTTTCTTT CASSRGTAEAFF
TRBD1 TRBJ1-6 TRBV6-5 NA TGTGCCAGCAGTTCGGACAGGGGGCAATCACCCCTCCACTTT CASSSDRGQSPLHF
NA TRBJ2-1 TRBV19 NA TGTGCCAGTAGTATCGGTTTACAGCGCAATGAGCAGTTCTTC CASSIGLQRNEQFF
NA TRBJ1-2 TRBV30 NA TGTGCCTGGAGTTTCGTTAACTATGGCTACACCTTC CAWSFVNYGYTF
TRBD1 TRBJ1-5 TRBV25-1 NA TGTGCCAGCAGTGAATCCGTGGGACAGGACAATCAGCCCCAGCATTTT CASSESVGQDNQPQHF
NA TRBJ2-7 TRBV19 once TGTGCCAGTAGTATGGTCCGTACCGGGTCATACGAGCAGTACTTC CASSMVRTGSYEQYF
TRBD1 TRBJ1-5 TRBV30 NA TGTGCCTGGGTACCTGCGGGACAGGGCTACAATCAGCCCCAGCATTTT CAWVPAGQGYNQPQHF
NA TRBJ1-1 TRBV15 NA TGTGCCACCAGCAGAGATCGGGACATATGGGCTTTCTTT CATSRDRDIWAFF
NA TRBJ2-4 TRBV25-1 once TGTGCCAGCAGTAAATCAGAGGATGCCGGAAACATTCAGTACTTC CASSKSEDAGNIQYF
TRBD1 TRBJ2-7 TRBV19 NA TGTGCCAGTAGTACGACAGGGCCCGGTGAGCAGTACTTC CASSTTGPGEQYF
NA TRBJ2-2 TRBV5-1 NA TGCGCCAGCAGCTTGGAAGCGAACACCGGGGAGCTGTTTTTT CASSLEANTGELFF
NA TRBJ2-7 TRBV5-1 NA TGCGCCAGCAGCTTGGCCGGGCAGGCATCCTACGAGCAGTACTTC CASSLAGQASYEQYF
NA TRBJ2-7 TRBV12-5 once TGTGCTAGTGGTTTAGGAACCGAGCAGTACTTC CASGLGTEQYF
NA TRBJ2-2 TRBV14 NA TGTGCCAGCAGCCAACAAAGGGTCGGGGAGCTGTTTTTT CASSQQRVGELFF
NA TRBJ1-5 TRBV28 once TGTGCCAGCGAGGGGGGATACAATCAGCCCCAGCATTTT CASEGGYNQPQHF
NA TRBJ2-3 TRBV5-1 NA TGCGCCAGCAGCTTGGGGGCGCAGACAAGCACAGATACGCAGTATTTT CASSLGAQTSTDTQYF
TRBD1 TRBJ2-7 TRBV7-3 NA TGTGCCAGCAGCCGCGACAGGGCACGGTCCTACGAGCAGTACTTC CASSRDRARSYEQYF
NA TRBJ2-7 TRBV11-2 few TGTGCCAGCAGCCTCGGGGGTTACTCCGCCGAGCAGTACTTC CASSLGGYSAEQYF
TRBD1 TRBJ2-2 TRBV19 NA TGTGCCAGTAGTTCACCGGGACAGGGGGCGTTCGGGGAGCTGTTTTTT CASSSPGQGAFGELFF
NA TRBJ2-2 TRBV10-2 NA TGCGCCACCTACCCGGAGGCACAGGGGAACACCGGGGAGCTGTTTTTT CATYPEAQGNTGELFF
NA TRBJ2-1 TRBV7-9 medium-sized TGTGCCAGCAGCTCCCGGGACGGAATCAATGAGCAGTTCTTC CASSSRDGINEQFF
NA TRBJ2-3 TRBV2 NA TGTGCCAGCCATGAGTGGGTGGCAGATACGCAGTATTTT CASHEWVADTQYF
NA TRBJ1-5 TRBV7-9 NA TGTGCCAGCAGCTTAGCTGGACAGCCTACGCCCCAGCATTTT CASSLAGQPTPQHF
NA TRBJ1-2 TRBV5-4 NA TGTGCCAGCAGCGGGGGAATACGGGGTGGTGGCTACACCTTC CASSGGIRGGGYTF
TRBD1 TRBJ1-1 TRBV7-9 NA TGTGCCAGCAGCCCCCCGACAGGGGGGATCGTTAACACTGAAGCTTTCTTT CASSPPTGGIVNTEAFF
TRBD2 TRBJ2-2 TRBV6-6 NA TGTGCCAGCAGTTACCCGGGGGGTCAGAACACCGGGGAGCTGTTTTTT CASSYPGGQNTGELFF
TRBD2 TRBJ2-1 TRBV2 once TGTGCCAGCACCCTCGCGGGAGAATACAATGAGCAGTTCTTC CASTLAGEYNEQFF
NA TRBJ2-2 TRBV19 few TGTGCCAGTAGAATTTCCACCGGGGAGCTGTTTTTT CASRISTGELFF
TRBD2 TRBJ2-3 TRBV6-7 NA TGTGCCAGCAGTTACCCTCGCCATGGACTAGCGGGGTCCCCAAACCTCACAGATACGCAGTATTTT CASSYPRHGLAGSPNLTDTQYF
TRBD1 TRBJ1-4 TRBV27 NA TGTGCCACCAAAACCGGGACAGGGAATGAAAAACTGTTTTTT CATKTGTGNEKLFF
NA TRBJ1-6 TRBV4-1 few TGCGCCAGCAGCCAGAATTCACCCCTCCACTTT CASSQNSPLHF
NA TRBJ1-2 TRBV19 NA TGTGCCAGTAACCCTCTACAGGGATTCTATGGCTACACCTTC CASNPLQGFYGYTF
NA TRBJ2-2 TRBV7-6 NA TGTGCCAGCAGCTTAGGTGGGAACACCGGGGAGCTGTTTTTT CASSLGGNTGELFF
TRBD1 TRBJ2-7 TRBV18 NA TGTGCCAGCTCATCCACACCGGGACAGGGTAGTTACGAGCAGTACTTC CASSSTPGQGSYEQYF
NA TRBJ2-2 TRBV5-1 NA TGCGCCAGCAGCTTGGATATCTTACCCGGGGAGCTGTTTTTT CASSLDILPGELFF